These T cell receptor beta chains were read from a single sample in a study of T cells in localized non-small cell lung cancer. The table came from immunoSEQ multiplex PCR; TCRdb's copy has only in-frame clones and leaves some out. In the table there are thousands of clones, approximately 25% of which are singletons. Material: lung tumor tissue, obtained before any cancer treatment. The receptors come from a female donor older than 55 with stage I lung adenocarcinoma. Each CDR3 is given with its conserved first and last residue. The D gene is left open where the match is weak. Expanded clones get a size class; other rows say once, few or many, or leave the size out.

>TRBJ1-5|-|TRBV30|-|13
CALARERDQPQHF
TGTGCCCTAGCCCGAGAACGGGATCAGCCCCAGCATTTT
>TRBJ2-7|-|TRBV25-1|-|16
CASSPPGRRSSYEQYF
TGTGCCAGCAGTCCCCCCGGACGGAGAAGCTCCTACGAGCAGTACTTC
>TRBJ1-1|once|TRBV14|-|15
CASSQGFAWQTGAFF
TGTGCCAGCAGCCAAGGGTTCGCTTGGCAAACGGGAGCTTTCTTT
>TRBJ1-4|few|TRBV28|TRBD1|16
CASRRQGAGTNEKLFF
TGTGCCAGCAGAAGACAGGGGGCTGGAACTAATGAAAAACTGTTTTTT
>TRBJ2-1|few|TRBV6-8|-|12
CASSYSDYEQFF
TGTGCCAGCAGTTACTCGGACTATGAGCAGTTCTTC
>TRBJ2-2|medium-sized|TRBV11-3|TRBD2|14
CASSLGLAPGELFF
TGTGCCAGCAGCTTAGGACTAGCCCCCGGGGAGCTGTTTTTT
>TRBJ1-1|-|TRBV19|-|14
CASIQIGETAEAFF
TGTGCCAGTATTCAGATCGGGGAAACAGCTGAAGCTTTCTTT
>TRBJ2-7|few|TRBV7-1|-|13
CARGATESYEQYF
TGTGCCAGGGGTGCCACGGAGTCCTACGAGCAGTACTTC
>TRBJ1-2|-|TRBV6-8|TRBD1|14
CASSYPGQGGGYTF
TGTGCCAGCAGTTACCCAGGACAGGGAGGTGGCTACACCTTC
>TRBJ1-1|-|TRBV11-3|-|15
CASSLLVGLATEAFF
TGTGCCAGCAGCCTGCTCGTGGGACTAGCCACTGAAGCTTTCTTT
>TRBJ2-1|-|TRBV5-1|TRBD1|15
CASSPDRQGAEEQFF
TGCGCCAGCAGCCCGGACAGACAGGGGGCTGAAGAGCAGTTCTTC
>TRBJ1-2|few|TRBV11-3|-|15
CASSSSSAGHYGYTF
TGTGCCAGCAGCTCCTCGTCGGCAGGGCATTATGGCTACACCTTC
>TRBJ1-5|few|TRBV6-8|-|15
CAISGTGRNNQPQHF
TGTGCCATCAGTGGTACAGGGAGAAACAATCAGCCCCAGCATTTT
>TRBJ1-2|-|TRBV6-1|-|16
CASSEAAGTVGYGYTF
TGTGCCAGCAGTGAAGCGGCGGGGACGGTTGGCTATGGCTACACCTTC
>TRBJ1-1|-|TRBV5-1|-|15
CASSLSGGANTEAFF
TGCGCCAGCAGCTTGTCAGGTGGGGCGAACACTGAAGCTTTCTTT
>TRBJ1-5|-|TRBV28|-|14
CASKRTARNQPQHF
TGTGCCAGCAAGCGAACAGCTCGCAATCAGCCCCAGCATTTT
>TRBJ1-1|few|TRBV7-2|-|13
CASSYRSGSEAFF
TGTGCCAGCAGCTACCGGTCCGGCAGTGAAGCTTTCTTT
>TRBJ1-1|-|TRBV29-1|-|12
CSVERYDTEAFF
TGCAGCGTTGAACGGTACGACACTGAAGCTTTCTTT
>TRBJ2-1|few|TRBV11-3|TRBD2|15
CASSLSSGGNNEQFF
TGTGCCAGCAGCTTATCTAGCGGGGGAAACAATGAGCAGTTCTTC
>TRBJ1-2|few|TRBV6-8|TRBD1|15
CASRTGTGTSYGYTF
TGTGCCAGCAGGACCGGGACAGGCACCTCCTATGGCTACACCTTC
>TRBJ1-5|few|TRBV9|-|12
CASSESNQPQHF
TGTGCCAGCAGTGAAAGCAATCAGCCCCAGCATTTT
>TRBJ1-2|-|TRBV30|-|13
CAWSVRQIDGYTF
TGTGCCTGGAGTGTACGACAGATCGATGGCTACACCTTC
>TRBJ1-1|few|TRBV11-3|-|14
CASSRTDENTEAFF
TGTGCCAGCAGCCGGACTGACGAGAACACTGAAGCTTTCTTT
>TRBJ1-2|-|TRBV28|-|13
CASSDGRIYGYTF
TGTGCCAGCAGCGACGGACGGATCTATGGCTACACCTTC
>TRBJ1-1|-|TRBV28|TRBD1|15
CASSADRGRGTEAFF
TGTGCCAGCAGTGCGGACAGGGGACGGGGGACTGAAGCTTTCTTT
>TRBJ1-1|medium-sized|TRBV7-2|-|13
CASSLALNTEAFF
TGTGCCAGCAGCTTAGCCCTGAACACTGAAGCTTTCTTT
>TRBJ1-1|few|TRBV2|-|13
CASSRERGTEAFF
TGTGCCAGCAGCAGGGAGAGGGGCACTGAAGCTTTCTTT
>TRBJ1-2|few|TRBV28|-|12
CASSFRVYGYTF
TGTGCCAGCAGTTTTCGGGTCTATGGCTACACCTTC
>TRBJ2-7|few|TRBV30|-|11
CAWGAAYEQYF
TGTGCCTGGGGGGCCGCCTACGAGCAGTACTTC
>TRBJ2-7|few|TRBV11-3|TRBD2|18
CASSPGLAGLGRFWEQYF
TGTGCCAGCAGCCCGGGACTAGCGGGATTGGGGCGATTTTGGGAGCAGTACTTC
>TRBJ2-7|medium-sized|TRBV11-3|TRBD1|15
CASSSPTGETYEQYF
TGTGCCAGCAGCTCCCCGACAGGGGAAACCTACGAGCAGTACTTC
>TRBJ1-6|few|TRBV9|-|13
CASSALQFSPLHF
TGTGCCAGCAGCGCCCTACAATTTTCACCCCTCCACTTT
>TRBJ2-7|few|TRBV29-1|-|12
CSIRGAYYEQYF
TGCAGCATCAGGGGGGCCTACTACGAGCAGTACTTC
>TRBJ2-1|-|TRBV9|-|12
CASNDPYNEQFF
TGTGCCAGCAATGACCCATACAATGAGCAGTTCTTC
>TRBJ2-3|few|TRBV25-1|TRBD2|15
CASSGQWDYTDTQYF
TGTGCCAGCAGTGGCCAGTGGGACTACACAGATACGCAGTATTTT
>TRBJ2-6|-|TRBV19|-|16
CASSQQAGSGANVLTF
TGTGCCAGTAGTCAACAGGCAGGCTCTGGGGCCAACGTCCTGACTTTC
>TRBJ2-7|medium-sized|TRBV11-3|TRBD2|14
CASSLGAGAYEQYF
TGTGCCAGCAGCTTAGGTGCGGGGGCCTACGAGCAGTACTTC
>TRBJ2-7|-|TRBV18|-|12
CASSLGSYEQYF
TGTGCCAGCTCTCTCGGTAGCTACGAGCAGTACTTC
>TRBJ2-1|-|TRBV28|-|15
CASSLRGVTYNEQFF
TGTGCCAGCAGTTTGCGCGGGGTAACCTACAATGAGCAGTTCTTC
>TRBJ1-5|-|TRBV19|TRBD1|15
CASSQDRVDNQPQHF
TGTGCCAGTAGTCAGGACAGGGTTGACAATCAGCCCCAGCATTTT
>TRBJ1-5|-|TRBV29-1|-|13
CSVSDNQNQPQHF
TGCAGCGTTTCGGACAATCAAAATCAGCCCCAGCATTTT
>TRBJ2-6|few|TRBV11-3|-|14
CASSFRGDANVLTF
TGTGCCAGCAGCTTCAGGGGAGACGCCAACGTCCTGACTTTC
>TRBJ1-2|-|TRBV28|-|15
CASTLWPPTPSGYTF
TGTGCCAGTACCTTATGGCCCCCCACTCCAAGTGGCTACACCTTC
>TRBJ2-1|-|TRBV5-1|-|15
CASSLVGVTYNEQFF
TGCGCCAGCAGCTTGGTTGGGGTAACCTACAATGAGCAGTTCTTC
>TRBJ2-6|-|TRBV19|-|15
CASSPYFSGANVLTF
TGTGCCAGTAGTCCGTACTTCTCTGGGGCCAACGTCCTGACTTTC
>TRBJ1-1|medium-sized|TRBV11-3|-|15
CASSLEYSVNTEAFF
TGTGCCAGCAGCTTAGAGTACAGCGTGAACACTGAAGCTTTCTTT
>TRBJ2-2|-|TRBV28|-|15
CASRSRRQVTGELFF
TGTGCCAGCAGGTCCCGGAGACAGGTCACCGGGGAGCTGTTTTTT
>TRBJ2-2|-|TRBV6-8|-|17
CASSYPARVGNTGELFF
TGTGCCAGCAGTTACCCAGCCAGGGTGGGGAACACCGGGGAGCTGTTTTTT
>TRBJ1-5|few|TRBV6-4|-|15
CASSEAGRGNQPQHF
TGTGCCAGCAGTGAAGCGGGCAGGGGCAATCAGCCCCAGCATTTT
>TRBJ1-4|many|TRBV11-3|-|17
CASSSNLRGSTNEKLFF
TGTGCCAGCAGCTCAAACTTGCGCGGGTCAACTAATGAAAAACTGTTTTTT
>TRBJ1-4|-|TRBV29-1|-|12
CSARVGHEKLFF
TGCAGCGCCAGAGTTGGCCATGAAAAACTGTTTTTT
>TRBJ2-4|few|TRBV30|TRBD1|17
CAWSRTVTGKSKNIQYF
TGTGCCTGGAGCCGGACCGTGACAGGGAAGTCCAAAAACATTCAGTACTTC
>TRBJ1-2|medium-sized|TRBV6-8|TRBD1|14
CASRESQGVYGYTF
TGTGCCAGCAGGGAATCCCAGGGGGTCTATGGCTACACCTTC